The clone carrying this T cell receptor beta chain came up once. Its specificity is not known. The record originates from a study of cytomegalovirus exposure and HLA in healthy donors. Overall study results and limits: In a later analysis, TCR beta V- and J-gene trimming showed a link to a missense DCLRE1C variant.

The PCR employed 60 Vbeta primers together with 13 Jbeta primers. Only in-frame clones appear in the TCRdb table, and some are missing; sequencing was by immunoSEQ multiplex PCR. The table lists roughly 81,000 clones, around three quarters of them singletons. The TCR comes from a young man in good health and CMV-seronegative. The material sequenced was PBMCs.

The CDR3 region has the DNA TGTGCCAGCAGCTTATCAGGGAAGGCAGATACGCAGTATTTT. It is translated as CASSLSGKADTQYF. The rearrangement uses TRBV7-6 and TRBJ2-3; TRBD1 is a possible D gene (5 bases). This CDR3 has 14 amino acids. Trimming stripped 2 bases from V and 4 bases from J, with 10 bases between. Per the germline V gene, CDR1 is SGHVS and CDR2 is FNYEAQ.